This TCR beta chain was identified during a study of response to subunit inactivated influenza vaccine (dated by TCRdb to the late 2010s). Turning to the overall study: To follow how T cells responded to a trivalent subunit inactivated influenza vaccine, the researchers relied on deep quantitative profiling of the T cell receptor repertoire.

This clonotype was recorded many times. Which antigen it targets is not known. It has no much larger one-base neighbor in the sample; base qualities were not kept. The method behind the library was RT-PCR. Reads for this sample came from an Illumina HiSeq 2500. TCRdb reprocessing: public reads trimmed at Q25 with fastp, clones called with MiXCR, in-frame beta chains kept. Records with the same CDR3 protein are collapsed into one entry carrying the most frequent genes and DNA. Across this sample there are over 800,000 distinct CDR3 sequences, with over 20% seen only once. Of the sample, roughly a tenth is held by the ten largest clones. The full study reports these points: The authors proposed that each seasonal influenza vaccination may bring in only a limited number of new T cells.

Measured from the cysteine to the phenylalanine, the CDR3 is 11 residues long. Just CDR3 DNA is preserved here, 33 bases in frame from base 1. CDR1 and CDR2, per the germline V gene, are SQVTM and ANQGSEA. V and J are truncated by 4 bases and 6 bases respectively, leaving an intervening sequence of 6 bases. The receptor was isolated from a man aged 50 to 60 who received an inactivated influenza vaccine. Donor details come from another sample of the same person, matched by shared clones. Sequencing used PBMCs from blood, obtained about 5 days after vaccination. The rearranged chain carries TRBV29-1 and TRBJ2-2; TRBD1 is a weak D gene call, 6 bases matching. The DNA sequence is TGCAGCGTTGCAGGGGCCGGGGAGCTGTTTTTT. It is translated as CSVAGAGELFF.